Shown below are 16 T cell receptor beta chains from a single sample sequenced in a study of blood T cell repertoires in COVID-19. Generated by immunoSEQ multiplex PCR, the TCRdb table keeps only in-frame clones and is missing some. The sample lists some 64,000 clones; more than 75% were seen once. The sequenced sample consisted of peripheral blood. The source of these receptors is a human donor in a cohort sampled during active COVID-19.

This clone was counted only a few times. The chain uses TRBV5-1 and TRBJ2-6, with TRBD1 as a possible D gene (5 bases). Between the trimmed V and J ends, which lost 5 bases and 2 bases, there was a span of 11 bases. Germline-derived CDR1 and CDR2 are SGHRS and YFSETQ. The CDR3 consists of 15 residues. CDR3 loop: CASRPRQTGANVLTF. CDR3 in DNA: TGCGCCAGCAGACCTCGACAGACTGGGGCCAACGTCCTGACTTTC.

This rearrangement joins TRBV3-1 (or the pseudogene TRBV3-2) to TRBJ2-1; 16 nucleotides agree with TRBD2. Germline V gives CDR1 LGHDT, CDR2 YNNKEL (reference sequence). The CDR3 runs 18 residues. V shed 4 bases and J 4 bases; nucleotides not matched to a gene: 7. In DNA, the CDR3 is TGTGCCAGCAGCCGAGCGGGACTAGCGGGGGGGCGATACAATGAGCAGTTCTTC. Translated: CASSRAGLAGGRYNEQFF.

This rearrangement joins TRBV24-1 to TRBJ2-1, with TRBD1 matching 8 bases. The CDR3 is made up of 16 amino acids. The germline CDR1 and CDR2 sequences are KGHDR and SFDVKD. V gave up 3 bases and J gave up 5 bases; unmatched junction bases: 8. The chain's CDR3 is CATSDPGRTGNNEQFF. The CDR3, as DNA: TGTGCCACCAGTGATCCCGGCCGGACAGGGAACAATGAGCAGTTCTTC.

The V call is TRBV20-1, the J call TRBJ1-6; maybe TRBD1 (5 bases). This CDR3 has 13 amino acids. The ends were cut back, 3 bases at V and 7 bases at J, with 10 bases in the middle. CDR1 and CDR2 from the germline V gene are DFQATT and SNEGSKA (reference sequence). DNA for the CDR3: TGCAGTGCTAGTCTGGACAACAATTCACCCCTCCACTTT. Protein: CSASLDNNSPLHF.

This clone was observed a single time. The V gene is TRBV10-2, the J gene TRBJ2-6; a weak D match, TRBD2 (5 bases). CDR1 and CDR2 from the germline V gene are WSHSY and SAAADI. V dropped 8 bases and J dropped 0 bases, with 11 bases sitting between them. This CDR3 comprises 15 residues. The CDR3, as DNA: TGCGCCAGCTCAAGCGGTCTCTCTGGGGCCAACGTCCTGACTTTC. Its protein product is CASSSGLSGANVLTF.

The genes are TRBV7-3 and TRBJ2-3; D may be TRBD2 (6 bases). Germline V gene data show CDR1 as SGHTA and CDR2 as FQGTGA. The CDR3 loop spans 17 amino acids. The V end lost 4 bases, the J end lost 0 bases, and 17 bases lay between the germline ends. CDR3 DNA: TGTGCCAGCAGCTCCCGGGGAGGCGCACCTAGCACAGATACGCAGTATTTT. It specifies CASSSRGGAPSTDTQYF.

The chain has TRBV6-6 and TRBJ1-5, with D possibly TRBD1 on 5 matching bases. V was clipped by 6 bases and J by 7 bases, with 13 bases between them. Per germline, CDR1 MNHNY and CDR2 SVGAGI (reference sequence). The CDR3 is made up of 13 amino acids. CDR3: CASSTGQFQPQHF. The CDR3 coding sequence is TGTGCCAGCAGCACCGGACAATTCCAGCCCCAGCATTTT.

This clone appeared a few times. The chain employs TRBV7-2 and TRBJ2-3; tentatively, D is TRBD2 (6 bases). CDR1 is SGHTA, CDR2 FQGNSA, per germline. Trimming took 2 bases from V and 0 from J, leaving 9 bases between them. The CDR3 runs to 15 residues. The CDR3 sequence is CASSLRGTSTDTQYF. For the CDR3, the DNA is TGTGCCAGCAGCTTACGGGGGACGAGCACAGATACGCAGTATTTT.

The chain links TRBV3-1 (or the pseudogene TRBV3-2) to TRBJ1-3; 11 bases align to TRBD1. V dropped 6 bases and J dropped 0; count of bases not matched to a gene: 10. In germline, CDR1 is LGHDT, CDR2 YNNKEL (reference sequence). The CDR3 extends over 18 amino acids. The chain's CDR3 is CASRHGTGGFFSGNTIYF. The CDR3 DNA reads as TGTGCCAGCAGACATGGGACAGGGGGTTTTTTCTCTGGAAACACCATATATTTT.

The chain links TRBV2 to TRBJ1-2; D ambiguous. This CDR3 comprises 10 residues. Trimming cost V 3 bases and J 8 bases, with 4 bases left between them. Germline values: CDR1 SNHLY, CDR2 FYNNEI. CDR3 DNA: TGTGCCAGCAGTGATGAGGGCTACACCTTC. It specifies CASSDEGYTF.

The chain links TRBV27 to TRBJ2-6, with 10 bases fitting TRBD1. CDR3 length: 15 residues. Germline lookup yields CDR1 MNHEY and CDR2 SMNVEV (reference sequence). V lost 5 bases and J lost 3; bases outside the gene matches: 1. The CDR3 sequence: CASSDRGHGANVLTF. The CDR3 nucleotides are TGTGCCAGCAGTGACAGGGGGCATGGGGCCAACGTCCTGACTTTC.

The chain joins TRBV5-1 to TRBJ2-1; TRBD2 might be the D (5 bases). CDR1 and CDR2 from the germline V gene are SGHRS and YFSETQ. The CDR3 consists of 13 residues. V was clipped by 3 bases and J by 9 bases, with 13 bases between them. For the CDR3, the DNA is TGCGCCAGCAGCTGGGAAGGGAGCGCTGAGCAGTTCTTC. Its protein product is CASSWEGSAEQFF.

This clone is termed large. The DNA for the CDR3 is TGCGCCAGCAGCCTGGGGACAGGGGCCTTCTACGAGCAGTACTTC. Its protein is CASSLGTGAFYEQYF. The J gene is TRBJ2-7, the V gene TRBV4-1; TRBD1 matches at 10 bases. The germline V gene has CDR1 MGHRA and CDR2 YSYEKL. This CDR3 has 15 residues. The trim removed 4 bases at V and 3 bases at J, leaving 6 bases unmatched.

The V call is TRBV11-2, the J call TRBJ1-1, with TRBD1 identical over 8 bases. In germline, CDR1 is SGHAT, CDR2 FQNNGV. The CDR3 length is 13 residues. With V trimmed by 7 bases and J by 4 bases, 5 bases remained unmatched. CDR3 loop: CASTDRGGTEAFF. The CDR3 nucleotides are TGTGCCAGCACCGACAGGGGTGGCACTGAAGCTTTCTTT. Together with reference TRBV11-2 and TRBJ1-1, the CDR3 gives the full variable domain: EAGVAQSPRYKIIEKRQSVAFWCNPISGHATLYWYQQILGQGPKLLIQFQNNGVVDDSQLPKDRFSAERLKGVDSTLKIQPAKLEDSAVYLCASTDRGGTEAFFGQGTRLTVV.

This chain links TRBV30 with TRBJ1-1; no clear D gene. Trimming removed 2 bases from V and 0 bases from J, with 7 bases in between. Germline lookup yields CDR1 GTSNPN and CDR2 SVGIG (reference sequence). The CDR3 is 13 amino acids. In nucleotides, the CDR3 is TGTGCCTGGAGTCCGGGGTTGAACACTGAAGCTTTCTTT. It encodes CAWSPGLNTEAFF. The entire variable domain, with the rest obtained from reference TRBV30 and TRBJ1-1, is as follows: SQTIHQWPATLVQPVGSPLSLECTVEGTSNPNLYWYRQAAGRGLQLLFYSVGIGQISSEVPQNLSASRPQDRQFILSSKKLLLSDSGFYLCAWSPGLNTEAFFGQGTRLTVV.

This rearrangement joins TRBV11-2 to TRBJ2-1; D is perhaps TRBD1 (6 bases). CDR1 and CDR2 from the germline V gene are SGHAT and FQNNGV. The V end lost 5 bases, the J end lost 6 bases, and 14 bases lay between the germline ends. The CDR3 loop spans 14 amino acids. Written as DNA, the CDR3 is TGTGCCAGCAGCCCGTCGGGACAAACCAATGAGCAGTTCTTC. It specifies CASSPSGQTNEQFF.